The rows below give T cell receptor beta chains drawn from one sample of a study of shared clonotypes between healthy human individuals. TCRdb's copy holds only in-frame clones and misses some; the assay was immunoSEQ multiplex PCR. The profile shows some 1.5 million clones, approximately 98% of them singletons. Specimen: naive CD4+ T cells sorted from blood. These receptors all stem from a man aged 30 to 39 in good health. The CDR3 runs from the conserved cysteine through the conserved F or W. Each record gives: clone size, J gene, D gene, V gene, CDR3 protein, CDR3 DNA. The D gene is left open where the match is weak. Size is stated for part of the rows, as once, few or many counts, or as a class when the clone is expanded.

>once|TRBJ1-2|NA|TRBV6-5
CASSLEGYGYTF
TGTGCCAGCAGCCTGGAGGGATATGGCTACACCTTC
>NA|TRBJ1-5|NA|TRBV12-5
CASGLADSFNQPQHF
TGTGCTAGTGGTTTAGCCGACAGTTTTAATCAGCCCCAGCATTTT
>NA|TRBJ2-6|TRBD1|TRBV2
CASRIGQGAPSGANVLTF
TGTGCCAGCAGAATAGGGCAGGGGGCACCGTCTGGGGCCAACGTCCTGACTTTC
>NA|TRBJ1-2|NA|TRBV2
CASSEDGLSYTF
TGTGCCAGCAGTGAAGACGGATTGAGCTACACCTTC
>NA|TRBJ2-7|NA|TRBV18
CASSYLSHGAYEQYF
TGTGCCAGCTCCTACTTATCCCACGGGGCGTACGAGCAGTACTTC
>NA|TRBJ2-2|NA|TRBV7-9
CASSFRGVNTGELFF
TGTGCCAGCAGCTTCAGGGGGGTTAACACCGGGGAGCTGTTTTTT
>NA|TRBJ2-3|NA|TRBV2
CASSVQHTDTQYF
TGTGCCAGCAGTGTACAGCACACAGATACGCAGTATTTT
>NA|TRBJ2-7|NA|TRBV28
CASFPHGGGSYEQYF
TGTGCCAGCTTCCCCCACGGGGGTGGGTCCTACGAGCAGTACTTC
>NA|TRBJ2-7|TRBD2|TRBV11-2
CASSPGSFWREIYEQYF
TGTGCCAGCAGCCCCGGTTCGTTTTGGCGGGAGATCTACGAGCAGTACTTC
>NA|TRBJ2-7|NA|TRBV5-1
CASSYALDTSYEQYF
TGCGCCAGCAGCTACGCCTTGGACACCAGTTACGAGCAGTACTTC
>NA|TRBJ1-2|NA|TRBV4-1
CASSQDGYGYTF
TGCGCCAGCAGCCAAGATGGCTATGGCTACACCTTC
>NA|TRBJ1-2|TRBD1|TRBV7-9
CASSSDRDRRNHTF
TGTGCCAGCAGCTCAGACCGGGACAGAAGGAATCACACCTTC
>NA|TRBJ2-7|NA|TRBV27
CASSNKGLPYEQYF
TGTGCCAGCAGTAACAAGGGGTTACCCTACGAGCAGTACTTC
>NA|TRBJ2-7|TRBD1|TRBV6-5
CASSYSTGTGTYEQYF
TGTGCCAGCAGTTACTCAACCGGGACAGGGACCTACGAGCAGTACTTC
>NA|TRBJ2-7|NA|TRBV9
CASSVDQGFEQYF
TGTGCCAGCAGCGTAGACCAGGGGTTCGAGCAGTACTTC
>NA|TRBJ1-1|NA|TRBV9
CASSVGPGRTSEAFF
TGTGCCAGCAGTGTTGGACCGGGACGAACGAGTGAAGCTTTCTTT
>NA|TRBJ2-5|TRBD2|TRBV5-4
CASSSGLAGGPGTQYF
TGTGCCAGCAGCTCGGGACTAGCGGGGGGACCGGGGACCCAGTACTTC
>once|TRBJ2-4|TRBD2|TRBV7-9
CASSFPLAGVAKNIQYF
TGTGCCAGCAGCTTCCCACTAGCGGGAGTTGCCAAAAACATTCAGTACTTC
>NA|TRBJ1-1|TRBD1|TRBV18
CASSPRTGGPKTEAFF
TGTGCCAGCTCACCGCGGACAGGGGGACCCAAGACTGAAGCTTTCTTT
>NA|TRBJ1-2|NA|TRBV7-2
CASSLTQGNGYTF
TGTGCCAGCAGCTTAACCCAGGGTAATGGCTACACCTTC
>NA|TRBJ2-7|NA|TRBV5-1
CASSLGLGSSYEQYF
TGCGCCAGCAGCTTGGGATTGGGTAGCTCCTACGAGCAGTACTTC
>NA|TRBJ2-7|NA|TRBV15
CATSRDLTYEQYF
TGTGCCACCAGCAGGGACCTAACCTACGAGCAGTACTTC
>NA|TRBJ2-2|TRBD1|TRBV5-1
CASREGQVYNTGELFF
TGCGCCAGCAGGGAGGGACAGGTTTATAACACCGGGGAGCTGTTTTTT
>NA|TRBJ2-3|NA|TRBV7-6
CASSVDLSDTQYF
TGTGCCAGCAGCGTAGATCTTTCAGATACGCAGTATTTT
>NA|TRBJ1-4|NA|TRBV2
CASSRFGRAGQAATNEKLFF
TGTGCCAGCAGTCGCTTTGGACGGGCGGGCCAAGCCGCAACTAATGAAAAACTGTTTTTT
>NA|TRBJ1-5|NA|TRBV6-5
CASSYTLNQPQHF
TGTGCCAGCAGTTACACCTTAAATCAGCCCCAGCATTTT
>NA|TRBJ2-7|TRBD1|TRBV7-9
CASSYSGTGQAEQYF
TGTGCCAGCAGCTACTCCGGGACAGGGCAGGCCGAGCAGTACTTC
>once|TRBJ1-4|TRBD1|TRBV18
CASSRDRDKSEKLFF
TGTGCCAGCTCACGGGACAGGGATAAGTCTGAAAAACTGTTTTTT
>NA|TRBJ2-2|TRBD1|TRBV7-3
CASSPNRGIGTGELFF
TGTGCCAGCAGCCCTAACAGGGGTATAGGCACCGGGGAGCTGTTTTTT
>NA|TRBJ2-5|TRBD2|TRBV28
CASSLSLAGTKETQYF
TGTGCCAGCAGTTTGTCACTAGCGGGAACGAAAGAGACCCAGTACTTC
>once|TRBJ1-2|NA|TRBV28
CASTYGRGGGYGYTF
TGTGCCAGCACCTACGGACGTGGTGGGGGCTATGGCTACACCTTC
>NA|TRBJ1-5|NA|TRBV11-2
CASSSQGRDQPQHF
TGTGCCAGCAGCTCCCAGGGAAGGGATCAGCCCCAGCATTTT
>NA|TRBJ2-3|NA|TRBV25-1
CASTELWGSPDTQYF
TGTGCCAGCACTGAACTGTGGGGGAGCCCAGATACGCAGTATTTT
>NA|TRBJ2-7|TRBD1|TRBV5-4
CASSLKGQTYEQYF
TGTGCCAGCAGCTTGAAGGGACAGACCTACGAGCAGTACTTC
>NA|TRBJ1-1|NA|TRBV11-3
CASSFRGKEAFF
TGTGCCAGCAGCTTTAGGGGGAAAGAAGCTTTCTTT
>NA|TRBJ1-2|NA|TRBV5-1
CASSLAEMGLNYGYTF
TGCGCCAGCAGCTTGGCGGAGATGGGCTTGAACTATGGCTACACCTTC
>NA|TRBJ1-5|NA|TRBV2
CASRRQGNQPQHF
TGTGCCAGCAGGAGACAGGGCAATCAGCCCCAGCATTTT
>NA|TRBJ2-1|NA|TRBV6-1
CASTEMAGLAEQFF
TGTGCCAGCACCGAAATGGCAGGGCTGGCTGAGCAGTTCTTC
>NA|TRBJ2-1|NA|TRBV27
CASRARATYNEQFF
TGTGCCAGCAGGGCCAGGGCCACGTACAATGAGCAGTTCTTC
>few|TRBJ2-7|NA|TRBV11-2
CASAPVASLASGEQYF
TGTGCCAGCGCCCCTGTAGCTTCCCTAGCGTCGGGCGAGCAGTACTTC
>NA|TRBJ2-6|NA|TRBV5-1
CASGPLGGANVLTF
TGCGCCAGCGGTCCCCTGGGGGGGGCCAACGTCCTGACTTTC
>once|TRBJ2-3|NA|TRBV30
CAWGGKGTQYF
TGTGCCTGGGGAGGGAAAGGTACGCAGTATTTT
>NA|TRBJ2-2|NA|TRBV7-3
CASSPGPSGNTGELFF
TGTGCCAGCAGCCCAGGACCGAGCGGAAACACCGGGGAGCTGTTTTTT
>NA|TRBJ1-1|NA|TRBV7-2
CASSLYRERGSEAFF
TGTGCCAGCAGCTTGTACAGGGAAAGAGGGAGTGAAGCTTTCTTT
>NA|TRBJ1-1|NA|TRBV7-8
CASSLGMNTEAFF
TGTGCCAGCAGCTTAGGGATGAACACTGAAGCTTTCTTT
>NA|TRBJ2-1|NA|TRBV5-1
CASSLDGRGNEQFF
TGCGCCAGCAGCTTGGACGGGAGAGGGAATGAGCAGTTCTTC
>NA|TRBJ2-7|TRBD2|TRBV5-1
CASSRDLAGANYEQYF
TGCGCCAGCAGCCGAGACTTAGCGGGAGCTAACTACGAGCAGTACTTC
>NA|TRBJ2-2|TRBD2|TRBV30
CAWSWRTSDSTGELFF
TGTGCCTGGAGCTGGCGGACTAGCGATAGCACCGGGGAGCTGTTTTTT
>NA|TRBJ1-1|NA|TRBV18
CASSPLDRLRAFF
TGTGCCAGCTCACCACTGGACCGTTTGAGGGCTTTCTTT